One and the same sample provided the 12 T cell receptor beta chains below, sequenced in a study of identical twins. One entry per CDR3 protein, called by TCRdb with MiXCR from the 5' RACE reads. The sample holds about 690,000 distinct CDR3 sequences, around 6% seen once. Sequencing was performed on naive T cells sorted from blood. These receptors were obtained from a man younger than 35 in good health.

This clonotype was detected a few times. The rearrangement uses TRBV25-1 and TRBJ2-2; no reliable D call. V dropped 3 bases and J dropped 6 bases, with 11 bases sitting between them. This CDR3 region has 14 residues. Per the germline V gene, CDR1 is MGHDK and CDR2 is SYGVNS. As DNA, the CDR3 is TGTGCCAGCAGTGACGATTATAGCCCCGGGGAGCTGTTTTTT. Protein product: CASSDDYSPGELFF. Based on the CDR3 plus reference TRBV25-1 and TRBJ2-2, the full variable domain is EADIYQTPRYLVIGTGKKITLECSQTMGHDKMYWYQQDPGMELHLIHYSYGVNSTEKGDLSSESTVSRIRTEHFPLTLESARPSHTSQYLCASSDDYSPGELFFGEGSRLTVL.

This clonotype was found many times. V is TRBV20-1 and J is TRBJ2-3, with TRBD1 matching 9 bases. Germline V gene data show CDR1 as DFQATT and CDR2 as SNEGSKA (reference sequence). The CDR3 length is 15 residues. Unmatched junction bases numbered 8, after V lost 4 bases and J lost 3 bases. CDR3 sequence reads: CSAIGGQGSTDTQYF. The CDR3 DNA reads TGCAGTGCTATCGGGGGACAGGGCTCGACAGATACGCAGTATTTT.

This clonotype appeared a few times. This chain connects TRBV9 to TRBJ1-2; 8 bases fit TRBD1. The CDR3 spans 16 residues. V shed 0 bases and J 2 bases; nucleotides not matched to a gene: 6. The V gene's germline CDR1 is SGDLS and CDR2 YYNGEE. CDR3 in amino acids: CASSVASAGGNYGYTF. The CDR3 bases are TGTGCCAGCAGCGTAGCGTCGGCAGGGGGCAACTATGGCTACACCTTC.

V gene TRBV25-1 combines with J gene TRBJ2-5, with 7 nucleotides matching TRBD2. The length of the CDR3 is 10 residues. Germline values: CDR1 MGHDK, CDR2 SYGVNS. This chain's CDR3 is CAGGAETQYF. The CDR3 DNA reads as TGTGCGGGAGGGGCTGAGACCCAGTACTTC.

This clonotype was counted at least ten times. This chain joins TRBV24-1 and TRBJ2-1; a weak D match, TRBD2 (7 bases). V lost 4 bases to trimming and J lost 13 bases, with 16 bases between them. Germline loops: CDR1 KGHDR, CDR2 SFDVKD. The CDR3 runs to 13 residues. This chain's CDR3 is CATSDYPGGRQFF. The CDR3 DNA reads TGTGCCACCAGTGACTACCCCGGGGGGCGACAGTTCTTC.

This chain uses TRBV7-9 with TRBJ1-2, with a possible D match to TRBD1 (5 bases). Trimming took off 1 base at V and 7 bases at J, with 19 bases between the two ends. CDR1 and CDR2 from the germline V gene are SEHNR and FQNEAQ (reference sequence). The CDR3 spans 16 residues. As DNA, the CDR3 is TGTGCCAGCAGCTTAGAAGGTCTGCCAGGGAGTCCTGGCTACACCTTC. It yields the protein CASSLEGLPGSPGYTF.

This sequence joins TRBV10-3 and TRBJ2-1, with D perhaps matching TRBD1 (6 bases). CDR3 length equals 15 residues. The germline CDR1 and CDR2 sequences are ENHRY and SYGVKD. V was cut by 4 bases and J by 5 bases, with 15 bases left in between. The CDR3 region is CAISAHKDSNNEQFF. The CDR3 region has the DNA TGTGCCATCAGTGCCCATAAGGACAGTAACAATGAGCAGTTCTTC.

Only a few counts were recorded for this clonotype. The chain recombines TRBV12-3 or TRBV12-4 with TRBJ2-5; D perhaps matches TRBD2 (6 bases). The CDR3 is made up of 14 amino acids. V was trimmed by 3 bases and J by 3 bases, leaving 11 bases between them. CDR3 bases: TGTGCCAGCAGTTTGTTGGAGGGTAAAGAGACCCAGTACTTC. Amino acid sequence: CASSLLEGKETQYF.

The chain uses TRBV5-1 and TRBJ2-2; 9 positions match TRBD2. Unmatched junction bases numbered 8, after V lost 2 bases and J lost 6 bases. CDR1 is SGHRS, CDR2 YFSETQ, per germline. The CDR3 is 16 residues long. The CDR3: CASSFKREEPAGELFF. As DNA, the CDR3 is TGCGCCAGCAGCTTCAAGCGGGAGGAGCCCGCCGGGGAGCTGTTTTTT. The full variable domain, rest sourced from reference TRBV5-1 and TRBJ2-2, is KAGVTQTPRYLIKTRGQQVTLSCSPISGHRSVSWYQQTPGQGLQFLFEYFSETQRNKGNFPGRFSGRQFSNSRSEMNVSTLELGDSALYLCASSFKREEPAGELFFGEGSRLTVL.

This clonotype showed up many times. This chain uses TRBV6-6 with TRBJ2-1, with D perhaps assigned TRBD1 or TRBD2 (5 bases each). CDR1 and CDR2 from the germline V gene are MNHNY and SVGAGI (reference sequence). The CDR3 length is 12 residues. The V and J ends lost 5 bases and 8 bases respectively, with 10 bases between them. The CDR3 reads CASSGGIDEQFF. Written as DNA, the CDR3 is TGTGCCAGCAGTGGGGGAATCGATGAGCAGTTCTTC.

The table lists this clonotype with a few counts. The chain employs TRBV4-2 and TRBJ2-5; the D gene is possibly TRBD1 (5 bases). Germline assignment: CDR1 LGHNA and CDR2 YNFKEQ. This CDR3 comprises 17 residues. V lost 0 bases and J lost 4, with 18 bases in between. The CDR3 region has the DNA TGTGCCAGCAGCCAAGAGACCAGGGCCTCGGCCCCAGAGACCCAGTACTTC. Translated: CASSQETRASAPETQYF.

This clonotype has a handful of counts. The gene calls are TRBV11-2 and TRBJ2-7; 10 bases match TRBD2. Germline CDR1 is SGHAT and CDR2 is FQNNGV. V lost 4 bases, J lost 4 bases, and 7 bases stayed unmatched. The CDR3 runs to 15 residues. DNA for the CDR3: TGTGCCAGCAGCTCGGCTAGCGGGAGACCATACGAGCAGTACGTC. This gives the protein CASSSASGRPYEQYV.